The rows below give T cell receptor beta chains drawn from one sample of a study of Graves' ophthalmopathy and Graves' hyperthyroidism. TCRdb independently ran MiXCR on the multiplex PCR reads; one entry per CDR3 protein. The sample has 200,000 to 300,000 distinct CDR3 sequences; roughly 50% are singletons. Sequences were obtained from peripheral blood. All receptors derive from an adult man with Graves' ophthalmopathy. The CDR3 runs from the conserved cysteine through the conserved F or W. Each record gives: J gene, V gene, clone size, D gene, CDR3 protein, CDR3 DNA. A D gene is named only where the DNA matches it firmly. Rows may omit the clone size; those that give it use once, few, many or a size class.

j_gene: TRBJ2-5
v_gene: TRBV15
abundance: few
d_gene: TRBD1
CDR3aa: CATSRVGQAQETQYF
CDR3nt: TGTGCCACCAGCAGAGTAGGACAGGCGCAAGAGACCCAGTACTTC

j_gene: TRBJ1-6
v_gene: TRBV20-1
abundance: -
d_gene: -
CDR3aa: CSAMARGNSPLHF
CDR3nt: TGCAGTGCTATGGCCCGGGGAAATTCACCCCTCCACTTT

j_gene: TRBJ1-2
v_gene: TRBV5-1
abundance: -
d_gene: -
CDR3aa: CASSLGQNNYGYTF
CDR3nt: TGCGCCAGCAGCTTGGGACAGAATAACTATGGCTACACCTTC

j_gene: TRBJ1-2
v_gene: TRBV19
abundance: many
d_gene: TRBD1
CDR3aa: CASSYRGLRGNGYTF
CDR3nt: TGTGCCAGTAGTTACAGGGGTCTCAGAGGTAATGGCTACACCTTC

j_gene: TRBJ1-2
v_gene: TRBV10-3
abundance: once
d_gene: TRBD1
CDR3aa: CAVRGAGYTF
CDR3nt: TGTGCCGTCAGGGGGGCCGGCTACACCTTC

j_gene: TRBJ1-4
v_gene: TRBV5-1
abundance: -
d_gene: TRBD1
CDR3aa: CASSLGDSYLSTNEKLFF
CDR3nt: TGCGCCAGCAGCTTGGGGGACAGCTATCTTTCAACTAATGAAAAACTGTTTTTT

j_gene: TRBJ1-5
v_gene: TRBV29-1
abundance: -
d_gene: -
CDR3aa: CSVVRGTNQPQHF
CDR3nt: TGCAGCGTTGTTAGGGGAACCAATCAGCCCCAGCATTTT

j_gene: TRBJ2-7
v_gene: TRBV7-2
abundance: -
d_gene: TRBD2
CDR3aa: CASSLSDGLGSYEQYF
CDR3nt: TGTGCCAGCAGCTTAAGTGATGGACTAGGCTCCTACGAGCAGTACTTC

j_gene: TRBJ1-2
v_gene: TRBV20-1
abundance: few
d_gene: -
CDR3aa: CSASQTTDGYTF
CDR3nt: TGCAGTGCTAGTCAGACGACCGATGGCTACACCTTC

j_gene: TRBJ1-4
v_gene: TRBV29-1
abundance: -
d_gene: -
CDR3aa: CSVDSGRGEKLFF
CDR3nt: TGCAGCGTTGACAGCGGCCGTGGTGAAAAACTGTTTTTT

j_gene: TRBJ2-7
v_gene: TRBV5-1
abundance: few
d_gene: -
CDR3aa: CASSYGGSYEQYF
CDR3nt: TGCGCCAGCAGCTACGGAGGTTCGTACGAGCAGTACTTC

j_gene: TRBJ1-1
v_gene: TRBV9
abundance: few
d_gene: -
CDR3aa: CASSADRSTETFF
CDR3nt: TGTGCCAGCAGTGCCGACAGGTCCACTGAAACTTTCTTT

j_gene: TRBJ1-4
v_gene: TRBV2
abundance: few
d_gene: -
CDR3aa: CASSARNTNEKLFF
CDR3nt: TGTGCCAGCAGTGCCCGGAATACTAATGAAAAACTGTTTTTT

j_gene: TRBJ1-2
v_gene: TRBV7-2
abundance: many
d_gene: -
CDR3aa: CASSLGADGYTF
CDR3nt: TGTGCCAGCAGCTTAGGAGCAGATGGCTACACCTTC

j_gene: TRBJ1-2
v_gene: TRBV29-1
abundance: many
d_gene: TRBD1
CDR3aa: CSVEGGQGEHGYTF
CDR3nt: TGCAGCGTTGAAGGCGGACAGGGGGAACATGGCTACACCTTC

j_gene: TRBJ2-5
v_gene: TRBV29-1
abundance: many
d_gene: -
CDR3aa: CSVEEGLAQWETQYF
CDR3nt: TGCAGCGTTGAAGAGGGCCTAGCGCAATGGGAGACCCAGTACTTC